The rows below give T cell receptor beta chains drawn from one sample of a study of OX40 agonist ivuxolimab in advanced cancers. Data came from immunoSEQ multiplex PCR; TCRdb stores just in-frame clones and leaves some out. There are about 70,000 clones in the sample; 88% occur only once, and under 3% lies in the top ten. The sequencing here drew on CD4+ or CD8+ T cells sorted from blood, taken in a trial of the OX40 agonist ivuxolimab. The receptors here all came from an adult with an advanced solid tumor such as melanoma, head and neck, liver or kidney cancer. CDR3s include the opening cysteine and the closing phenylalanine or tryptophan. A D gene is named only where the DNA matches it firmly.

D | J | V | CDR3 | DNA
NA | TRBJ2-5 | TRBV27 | CASSLTTQETQYF | TGTGCCAGCAGTTTAACCACACAAGAGACCCAGTACTTC
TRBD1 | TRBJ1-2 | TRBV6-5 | CASSYSWTGTYGYTF | TGTGCCAGCAGTTACTCCTGGACAGGGACCTATGGCTACACCTTC
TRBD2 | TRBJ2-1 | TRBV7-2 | CASSEGLAVDNEQFF | TGTGCCAGCAGCGAGGGACTAGCGGTCGACAATGAGCAGTTCTTC
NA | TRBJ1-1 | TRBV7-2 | CASSLFEDSTEAFF | TGTGCCAGCAGCTTATTTGAAGACAGCACTGAAGCTTTCTTT
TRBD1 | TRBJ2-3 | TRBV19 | CASSIETGERGTDTQYF | TGTGCCAGTAGTATAGAGACAGGGGAAAGGGGCACAGATACGCAGTATTTT
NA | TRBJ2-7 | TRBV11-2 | CASRLIADPMEQYF | TGTGCCAGCAGACTCATAGCGGACCCCATGGAGCAGTACTTC
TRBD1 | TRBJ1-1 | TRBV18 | CASSPVRTGVNTEAFF | TGTGCCAGCTCACCCGTTAGGACAGGGGTGAACACTGAAGCTTTCTTT
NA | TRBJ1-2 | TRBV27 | CASSSIGGSYGYTF | TGTGCCAGCAGTTCTATCGGAGGGTCGTATGGCTACACCTTC
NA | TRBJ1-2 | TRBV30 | CAWNGLGGYTF | TGTGCCTGGAACGGACTCGGAGGCTACACCTTC
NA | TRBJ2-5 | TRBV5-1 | CASSLVGVETQYF | TGCGCCAGCAGCTTGGTGGGGGTGGAGACCCAGTACTTC